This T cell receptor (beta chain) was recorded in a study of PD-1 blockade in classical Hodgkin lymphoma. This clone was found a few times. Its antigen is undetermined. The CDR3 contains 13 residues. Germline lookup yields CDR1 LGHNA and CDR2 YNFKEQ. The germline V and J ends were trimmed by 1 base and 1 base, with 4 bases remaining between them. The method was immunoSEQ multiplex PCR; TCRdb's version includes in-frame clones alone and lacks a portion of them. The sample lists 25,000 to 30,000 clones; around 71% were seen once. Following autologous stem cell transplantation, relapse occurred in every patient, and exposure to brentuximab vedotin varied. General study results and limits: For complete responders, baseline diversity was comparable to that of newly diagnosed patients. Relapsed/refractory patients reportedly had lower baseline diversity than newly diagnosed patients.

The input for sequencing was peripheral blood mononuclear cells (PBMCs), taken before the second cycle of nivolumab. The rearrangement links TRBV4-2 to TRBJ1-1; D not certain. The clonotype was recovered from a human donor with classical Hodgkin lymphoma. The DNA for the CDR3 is TGTGCCAGCAGCCAAGTTCCGAACACTGAAGCTTTCTTT. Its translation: CASSQVPNTEAFF.